A selection of T cell receptor beta chains follows, all from one sample in a study of blood T cells in healthy people across ages. TCRdb passed the 5' RACE reads through MiXCR, listing each CDR3 protein once. Among some 1.5 million distinct CDR3 sequences listed, approximately 43% were seen once. The sequencing input was blood. The receptor source for this set is a woman between 18 and 29 years old in good health. Each CDR3 is given with its conserved first and last residue. Each record gives: V gene, clone size, D gene, J gene, CDR3 protein, CDR3 DNA. D genes are given only for firm matches. Not all rows give a size; the values are once, few, many and, for expanded clones, a class.

V gene: TRBV5-5
clone size: few
D gene: -
J gene: TRBJ2-2
CDR3 protein: CASSLLVTGELFF
CDR3 DNA: TGTGCCAGCAGCTTGTTGGTCACCGGGGAGCTGTTTTTT

V gene: TRBV20-1
clone size: -
D gene: -
J gene: TRBJ1-2
CDR3 protein: CSARDRRGHYGYTF
CDR3 DNA: TGCAGTGCTAGAGATCGGAGGGGTCACTATGGCTACACCTTC

V gene: TRBV15
clone size: -
D gene: -
J gene: TRBJ2-7
CDR3 protein: CATSRGFGPSRVLSYEQYF
CDR3 DNA: TGTGCCACCAGCAGAGGCTTTGGGCCTAGCAGGGTCCTCTCCTACGAGCAGTACTTC

V gene: TRBV4-3
clone size: -
D gene: -
J gene: TRBJ2-7
CDR3 protein: CASSRKMGPNEQYF
CDR3 DNA: TGCGCCAGCAGCCGAAAGATGGGCCCCAATGAGCAGTACTTC

V gene: TRBV15
clone size: -
D gene: -
J gene: TRBJ2-3
CDR3 protein: CATSITSDTQYF
CDR3 DNA: TGTGCCACCAGCATCACTTCAGATACGCAGTATTTT

V gene: TRBV20-1
clone size: -
D gene: -
J gene: TRBJ1-6
CDR3 protein: CSAHGEERSPLHF
CDR3 DNA: TGCAGTGCTCATGGGGAGGAACGATCACCCCTCCACTTT

V gene: TRBV4-2
clone size: -
D gene: -
J gene: TRBJ2-1
CDR3 protein: CASSPGALRDDEQFF
CDR3 DNA: TGTGCCAGCAGCCCCGGGGCCTTACGGGACGATGAGCAGTTCTTC

V gene: TRBV13
clone size: once
D gene: -
J gene: TRBJ2-1
CDR3 protein: CASRRGSNEQFF
CDR3 DNA: TGTGCCAGCAGAAGGGGGAGTAATGAGCAGTTCTTC

V gene: TRBV7-2
clone size: few
D gene: -
J gene: TRBJ2-1
CDR3 protein: CASSRGRGYEQFF
CDR3 DNA: TGTGCCAGCTCCAGGGGCAGGGGTTATGAGCAGTTCTTC

V gene: TRBV5-6
clone size: few
D gene: -
J gene: TRBJ2-1
CDR3 protein: CASSWDNLYNEQFF
CDR3 DNA: TGTGCCAGCAGCTGGGACAACCTCTACAATGAGCAGTTCTTC

V gene: TRBV4-3
clone size: few
D gene: TRBD1
J gene: TRBJ1-1
CDR3 protein: CASSQDQGAGGAFF
CDR3 DNA: TGCGCCAGCAGCCAGGATCAGGGGGCCGGGGGAGCTTTCTTT

V gene: TRBV2
clone size: once
D gene: -
J gene: TRBJ1-2
CDR3 protein: CASSWRQLYGYTF
CDR3 DNA: TGTGCCAGCAGCTGGAGACAACTCTATGGCTACACCTTC

V gene: TRBV5-1
clone size: -
D gene: -
J gene: TRBJ1-2
CDR3 protein: CASSRETTFYGYTF
CDR3 DNA: TGCGCCAGCAGCCGGGAGACAACTTTCTATGGCTACACCTTC

V gene: TRBV20-1
clone size: -
D gene: -
J gene: TRBJ2-1
CDR3 protein: CSARDRGPAFNEQFF
CDR3 DNA: TGCAGTGCTAGAGATCGCGGGCCGGCATTCAATGAGCAGTTCTTC

V gene: TRBV28
clone size: -
D gene: -
J gene: TRBJ1-5
CDR3 protein: CASKPMGNVVQPQHF
CDR3 DNA: TGTGCCAGCAAACCAATGGGAAACGTGGTTCAGCCCCAGCATTTT

V gene: TRBV4-1
clone size: -
D gene: -
J gene: TRBJ2-1
CDR3 protein: CASSQALISSYNEQFF
CDR3 DNA: TGCGCCAGCAGCCAGGCGCTCATCAGCTCCTACAATGAGCAGTTCTTC

V gene: TRBV29-1
clone size: many
D gene: -
J gene: TRBJ2-5
CDR3 protein: CSVSWRFQETQYF
CDR3 DNA: TGCAGCGTGAGTTGGCGGTTCCAAGAGACCCAGTACTTC

V gene: TRBV12-3/TRBV12-4
clone size: -
D gene: -
J gene: TRBJ1-5
CDR3 protein: CASSLKGTFNQPQHF
CDR3 DNA: TGTGCCAGCAGTTTGAAGGGGACGTTCAATCAGCCCCAGCATTTT

V gene: TRBV20-1
clone size: -
D gene: -
J gene: TRBJ1-1
CDR3 protein: CSARGEMNTEAFF
CDR3 DNA: TGCAGTGCTAGAGGGGAAATGAACACTGAAGCTTTCTTT

V gene: TRBV20-1
clone size: few
D gene: -
J gene: TRBJ2-5
CDR3 protein: CSARAWQVEEQYF
CDR3 DNA: TGCAGTGCTAGAGCTTGGCAGGTTGAGGAGCAGTACTTC

V gene: TRBV20-1
clone size: -
D gene: -
J gene: TRBJ2-3
CDR3 protein: CSARDSGTTDTQYF
CDR3 DNA: TGCAGTGCTAGAGACAGCGGAACCACAGATACGCAGTATTTT

V gene: TRBV6-5
clone size: -
D gene: -
J gene: TRBJ2-7
CDR3 protein: CASSYTPRGLWQHNEQYF
CDR3 DNA: TGTGCCAGCAGTTACACCCCTCGGGGTCTCTGGCAACACAATGAGCAGTACTTC

V gene: TRBV15
clone size: -
D gene: TRBD1
J gene: TRBJ2-5
CDR3 protein: CATTDRLKRNEQYF
CDR3 DNA: TGTGCCACCACGGACAGGCTAAAGAGGAATGAGCAGTACTTC

V gene: TRBV12-3/TRBV12-4
clone size: -
D gene: -
J gene: TRBJ1-1
CDR3 protein: CASGLGETEAFF
CDR3 DNA: TGTGCTAGTGGTCTGGGGGAAACTGAAGCTTTCTTT

V gene: TRBV4-1
clone size: many
D gene: TRBD1
J gene: TRBJ1-2
CDR3 protein: CASSQGQGSYGYTF
CDR3 DNA: TGCGCCAGCAGCCAAGGACAGGGGTCCTATGGCTACACCTTC

V gene: TRBV18
clone size: few
D gene: -
J gene: TRBJ2-5
CDR3 protein: CASSPVQSVLETQYF
CDR3 DNA: TGTGCCAGCTCCCCCGTCCAGTCAGTATTGGAGACCCAGTACTTC

V gene: TRBV10-3
clone size: -
D gene: -
J gene: TRBJ2-2
CDR3 protein: CAIKTENTGELFF
CDR3 DNA: TGTGCCATCAAGACGGAAAACACCGGGGAGCTGTTTTTT

V gene: TRBV20-1
clone size: few
D gene: -
J gene: TRBJ1-1
CDR3 protein: CSARYIGTVTEAFF
CDR3 DNA: TGCAGTGCTAGATACATCGGGACGGTCACTGAAGCTTTCTTT

V gene: TRBV2
clone size: -
D gene: TRBD2
J gene: TRBJ2-3
CDR3 protein: CASSSAGGPADTQYF
CDR3 DNA: TGTGCCAGCAGTTCTGCGGGGGGGCCCGCAGATACGCAGTATTTT